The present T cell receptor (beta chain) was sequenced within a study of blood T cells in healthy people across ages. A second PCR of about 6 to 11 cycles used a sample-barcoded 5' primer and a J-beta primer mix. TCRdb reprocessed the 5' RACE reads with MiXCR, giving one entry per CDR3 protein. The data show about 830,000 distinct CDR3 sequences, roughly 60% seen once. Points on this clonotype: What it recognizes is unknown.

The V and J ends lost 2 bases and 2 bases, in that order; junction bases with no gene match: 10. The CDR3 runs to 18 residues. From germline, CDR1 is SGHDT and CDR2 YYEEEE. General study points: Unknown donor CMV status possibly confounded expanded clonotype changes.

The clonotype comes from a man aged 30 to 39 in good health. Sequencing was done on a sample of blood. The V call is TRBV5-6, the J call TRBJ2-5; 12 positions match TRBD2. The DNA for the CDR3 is TGTGCCAGCAGCTTTAGGAGACTAGCGGGGGAGAGGCAAGAGACCCAGTACTTC. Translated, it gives CASSFRRLAGERQETQYF.